This T cell receptor (beta chain) was retrieved from a study of T cells after yellow fever vaccination. This CDR3 comprises 17 residues. V dropped 0 bases and J dropped 1 base, with 10 bases sitting between them. CDR1 is MNHEY, CDR2 SVGAGI, per germline. TCRdb re-analysed the 5' RACE reads in MiXCR, keeping a single row per CDR3 protein. The data hold about 240,000 distinct CDR3 sequences, with less than 9% observed a single time. The chain recombines TRBV6-5 with TRBJ2-6; D not certain. This receptor was taken from a man younger than 45 who received the YFV17D yellow fever vaccine. The sample here was CD4+ T cells sorted from PBMCs, taken 15 days after the yellow fever booster vaccination. The DNA for the CDR3 is TGTGCCAGCAGTTACTCGTATGGACGGTCTGGGGCCAACGTCCTGACTTTC. It encodes CASSYSYGRSGANVLTF.